The sequence of this TCR beta chain was determined in a study of OX40 agonist ivuxolimab in advanced cancers. Study-wide results and limits: Determination of antigen specificity was not performed for the expanded peripheral T cells. Both blood CD4+ and CD8+ T cells showed clonal growth by week 6 at 0.1 to 3.0 mg/kg.

A note on this clone: Its specificity is not known.

Sequenced by immunoSEQ multiplex PCR; TCRdb stores in-frame clones only, minus some. The data show 61,000 or so clones, over 80% seen once. Specimen: CD4+ or CD8+ T cells sorted from blood, collected in a trial of the OX40 agonist ivuxolimab. This receptor was obtained from an adult with an advanced solid tumor such as melanoma, head and neck, liver or kidney cancer.

The CDR3 protein is CASSAGSQTQYF. The CDR3, as DNA: TGTGCCAGTAGTGCGGGGTCACAGACCCAGTACTTC. The chain employs TRBV19 and TRBJ2-5; D may be TRBD2 (6 bases). Trimming removed 5 bases at V and 6 bases at J, with 10 bases between. Germline V gene sequence: CDR1 LNHDA, CDR2 SQIVND (reference sequence). CDR3 length equals 12 residues.